This TCR beta chain was identified in a study of shared clonotypes between healthy human individuals. Whole-study context: The donor pool was made up of a couple of women and three men aged 18 to 49.

Every one of the donors was a Caucasian adult that lived in Nashville, Tennessee. Germline V gene data show CDR1 as SGHDN and CDR2 as FVKESK. CDR3 length equals 15 residues. The V and J ends lost 3 bases and 4 bases respectively, with 13 bases between them. Deep was the level at which the assay was run. Unsorted PBMC DNA was run through sequencing on ten immunoSEQ deep assay plates. TCRdb's copy holds only in-frame clones and misses some; the assay was immunoSEQ multiplex PCR. The sample contains approximately 500,000 clones, around 85% of which appear only once. Sequencing was performed on PBMCs. The chain recombines TRBV14 with TRBJ2-1; TRBD2 is a possible D gene (6 bases). The sequence derives from a woman aged 40-49 years in good health. Some clones in this sample may be carry-over from other donors' samples. CDR3 nucleotide sequence: TGTGCCAGCAGCCACGCGGGGAGGACTTACAATGAGCAGTTCTTC. It yields the protein CASSHAGRTYNEQFF.